This T cell receptor (beta chain) was captured in a study of T cells in Graves' hyperthyroidism and ophthalmopathy. Study-wide context: Sampling of peripheral blood happened at initial diagnosis, prior to any treatment.

This clonotype has more than one count but fewer than ten. Graves' hyperthyroidism without ophthalmopathy progression within 18 months was termed stable. Hyperthyroidism was newly diagnosed in patients aged 18 to 65 (duration under 2 months). Diagnostic decisions used clinical symptoms, serum thyroxine and TRAb, thyroid ultrasound and orbital computed tomography. Amplification yielded TCR beta CDR3 regions, with RNA transcripts as the source. HTBI primers were employed in a first-round RT-PCR of the TCR CDR3. TCRdb re-called the multiplex PCR reads through MiXCR, storing one row per CDR3 protein. Of a few hundred thousand distinct CDR3 sequences in the sample, about an eighth were seen once. CDR3 size: 12 residues. Deletions cut 0 bases from V and 5 bases from J, with 3 bases between. Per germline, CDR1 SGHNT and CDR2 YYREEE (reference sequence).

This clonotype was obtained from a woman under 30 with Graves' hyperthyroidism. The sample comprised blood. V is TRBV5-4 and J is TRBJ2-4, with no clear D. The CDR3: CASSLGQNIQYF. CDR3 nucleotide sequence: TGTGCCAGCAGCTTGGGACAAAACATTCAGTACTTC.